This T cell receptor (beta chain) was retrieved from a study of T cell repertoires in cytomegalovirus infection. Turning to the study itself: Used in the study were CMV epitopes, some recently identified and HLA-C-restricted, others well-studied and HLA-B-restricted. Public signatures in TCR beta pointed to CMV infection and matching HLA type.

TCRdb re-called the reads through MiXCR, storing one row per CDR3 protein. The data show around 900,000 distinct CDR3 sequences, less than 35% seen once. Overall study findings and caveats: The response measured ex vivo was dominated by TCR beta clonotypes (HLA-C-restricted and CMV-specific).

This CDR3 contains 15 residues. Per the germline V gene, CDR1 is SGHTA and CDR2 is FQGTGA. With V trimmed by 1 base and J by 7 bases, 7 bases remained unmatched. A remark on this clonotype: The antigen is unknown.

The specimen was cultured CD8+ T cells from PBMCs, collected from culture after CMV antigen stimulation. This TCR was sampled from a human donor in good health (CMV status not recorded). Some clones in this sample may be carry-over from other donors' samples. The genes are TRBV7-3 and TRBJ2-1; 7 positions agree with TRBD2. Here the CDR3 reads CASSLNGGTGNEQFF. DNA of the CDR3: TGTGCCAGCAGCTTAAACGGGGGGACGGGGAATGAGCAGTTCTTC.